Listed below are T cell receptor beta chains from one sample, sequenced in a study of graft-versus-host responses after intestinal transplantation. Assay used: immunoSEQ multiplex PCR; TCRdb lists only in-frame clones, some missing. The data contain 85,000 to 90,000 clones, roughly 80% of them singletons. For these TCRs, the target antigens are not known. Sequenced here: unstimulated CD8+ T cells sorted from spleen or lymph node cells, sampled before intestinal transplant. These TCRs come from a human donor who received an intestinal transplant. CDR3s include the opening cysteine and the closing phenylalanine or tryptophan. Each record gives: CDR3 protein, CDR3 DNA, D gene, J gene, clone size, V gene. D genes are given only for firm matches. Size is stated for part of the rows, as once, few or many counts, or as a class when the clone is expanded.

CASSVGSEQFF TGTGCCAGCAGCGTAGGTTCAGAGCAGTTCTTC NA TRBJ2-1 NA TRBV9
CASRGQGTGTDTQYF TGCGCCAGCAGGGGACAGGGGACGGGCACAGATACGCAGTATTTT TRBD1 TRBJ2-3 NA TRBV10-2
CASTRDGSSYEQYF TGTGCCAGCACCCGTGACGGAAGCTCCTACGAGCAGTACTTC NA TRBJ2-7 once TRBV21-1
CASSYYEQYF TGTGCCAGCAGTTACTACGAGCAGTACTTC NA TRBJ2-7 NA TRBV6-8
CASSEEGPSNSPLHF TGTGCCAGCAGTGAAGAGGGGCCGTCTAATTCACCCCTCCACTTT NA TRBJ1-6 NA TRBV6-1
CASSLGGAGDEQFF TGTGCCAGCAGCTTGGGGGGAGCTGGCGATGAGCAGTTCTTC NA TRBJ2-1 NA TRBV5-4
CASSLVGAGSTNEKLFF TGTGCCAGCAGCTTAGTCGGTGCCGGATCTACTAATGAAAAACTGTTTTTT NA TRBJ1-4 few TRBV7-2
CASPPQGYGYTF TGTGCCAGCCCACCACAGGGCTATGGCTACACCTTC NA TRBJ1-2 NA TRBV18
CASTPGRIVGQYF TGTGCCAGTACCCCGGGACGGATCGTCGGGCAGTACTTC NA TRBJ2-7 NA TRBV6-5
CASSPRLAGAHEQYF TGTGCCAGCAGCCCCAGACTAGCGGGAGCCCACGAGCAGTACTTC TRBD2 TRBJ2-7 NA TRBV9
CASSGGAGVHEQYF TGTGCCTCCTCCGGTGGCGCGGGAGTCCACGAGCAGTACTTC TRBD2 TRBJ2-7 once TRBV7-6
CASSLTGAQGPIHNEQFF TGTGCCAGCAGCTTAACAGGGGCCCAGGGTCCCATTCACAATGAGCAGTTCTTC NA TRBJ2-1 NA TRBV7-3
CASSSTGLNEQFF TGCGCCAGCAGCTCCACAGGGTTGAATGAGCAGTTCTTC NA TRBJ2-1 NA TRBV5-1
CASSLLGGNQPQHF TGCGCCAGCAGCTTGCTGGGCGGGAATCAGCCCCAGCATTTT NA TRBJ1-5 NA TRBV5-1
CASSGKGRAWTDTQYF TGTGCCAGCAGCGGTAAAGGGAGGGCCTGGACAGATACGCAGTATTTT TRBD2 TRBJ2-3 NA TRBV7-9
CASSAGIGSYEQYF TGTGCCAGCAGTGCAGGGATCGGGTCCTACGAGCAGTACTTC NA TRBJ2-7 NA TRBV6-1
CASSQGGAYEQYF TGCGCCAGCAGCCAGGGAGGGGCCTACGAGCAGTACTTC TRBD2 TRBJ2-7 NA TRBV4-1
CASRSTGLYGYTF TGTGCCAGCAGATCAACAGGGCTCTATGGCTACACCTTC NA TRBJ1-2 NA TRBV2
CASKSPGGYEQYF TGTGCCAGCAAAAGTCCAGGGGGCTACGAGCAGTACTTC TRBD1 TRBJ2-7 few TRBV2
CASSLIGQGRNEQYF TGTGCCAGCAGTTTAATAGGACAGGGGAGAAACGAGCAGTACTTC TRBD1 TRBJ2-7 NA TRBV27
CASSWGGPNEQFF TGTGCCAGCAGTTGGGGCGGCCCCAATGAGCAGTTCTTC NA TRBJ2-1 NA TRBV6-1
CASSKVGASGRGETQYF TGTGCCAGCAGCAAAGTTGGGGCTAGCGGGAGAGGGGAGACCCAGTACTTC NA TRBJ2-5 NA TRBV21-1
CASSTGGWQFF TGTGCCAGCAGCACCGGCGGCTGGCAGTTCTTC NA TRBJ2-1 NA TRBV25-1
CASSETPRGEQYF TGCGCCAGCAGTGAGACCCCTAGGGGAGAGCAGTACTTC NA TRBJ2-7 NA TRBV10-1
CASSLGGFTQYF TGCGCCAGCAGCTTGGGGGGGTTTACGCAGTATTTT NA TRBJ2-3 few TRBV5-1
CASSASSLSSYNEQFF TGTGCCAGCAGCGCTAGCTCTCTTAGCTCCTACAATGAGCAGTTCTTC NA TRBJ2-1 NA TRBV13
CSVGLRGEQYF TGCAGCGTTGGGCTTCGGGGAGAGCAGTACTTC NA TRBJ2-7 NA TRBV29-1